This T cell receptor (beta chain) was recovered during a study of long-term antiretroviral therapy in people with HIV. The V segment lost 3 bases and the J segment 4 bases; nucleotides outside the gene matches: 7. CDR1 is SGHVS and CDR2 is FQNEAQ in the germline V gene. The length of the CDR3 is 15 residues. Study results and limitations: It was not possible to obtain data on ART adherence, viral resistance or therapy changes. Even long-term ART left TRB diversity below transplant donor controls, despite gains.

The assay, immunoSEQ v3.0, was run at survey level. Only in-frame clones appear in the TCRdb table, and some are missing; sequencing was by immunoSEQ multiplex PCR. This sample yields roughly 22,000 clones, of which more than 65% are seen a single time; roughly 2.4% belongs to the top ten. On this clone: Its antigen is undetermined.

The chain combines TRBV7-8 with TRBJ2-5; 8 bases align to TRBD1. The clonotype was recovered from a man aged 45-65 years with HIV. The input for sequencing was unsorted PBMCs, taken 3 years after starting antiretroviral therapy. In nucleotides, the CDR3 is TGTGCCAGCAGCTTTTGGCAGGGGGCGCGAGAGACCCAGTACTTC. Translated, it gives CASSFWQGARETQYF.